This TCR beta chain is from a study of cytomegalovirus exposure and HLA in healthy donors. Findings of the study overall: Most observed TCR sequences were rare, whereas some public TCRs were detected in many donors. Earlier results showed most TCR beta V segments being productive about 87% or about 30% of the time.

From germline, CDR1 is DFQATT and CDR2 SNEGSKA (reference sequence). CDR3 size: 11 residues. V shed 5 bases and J shed 7 bases, with 9 bases lying between them. Remarks on this clone: Antigen: not known.

PCR used 60 Vbeta primers and 13 Jbeta primers. TCRdb keeps only in-frame clones here, not all; method: immunoSEQ multiplex PCR. The data show approximately 160,000 clones, 77% seen once. The sample taken for sequencing was PBMCs. The TCR sequence derives from a woman in her 30s in good health and CMV-seronegative. The chain joins TRBV20-1 to TRBJ2-1; D not resolved. CDR3 amino acids: CSAGDWNEQFF. CDR3 nucleotides: TGCAGTGCTGGCGACTGGAATGAGCAGTTCTTC.